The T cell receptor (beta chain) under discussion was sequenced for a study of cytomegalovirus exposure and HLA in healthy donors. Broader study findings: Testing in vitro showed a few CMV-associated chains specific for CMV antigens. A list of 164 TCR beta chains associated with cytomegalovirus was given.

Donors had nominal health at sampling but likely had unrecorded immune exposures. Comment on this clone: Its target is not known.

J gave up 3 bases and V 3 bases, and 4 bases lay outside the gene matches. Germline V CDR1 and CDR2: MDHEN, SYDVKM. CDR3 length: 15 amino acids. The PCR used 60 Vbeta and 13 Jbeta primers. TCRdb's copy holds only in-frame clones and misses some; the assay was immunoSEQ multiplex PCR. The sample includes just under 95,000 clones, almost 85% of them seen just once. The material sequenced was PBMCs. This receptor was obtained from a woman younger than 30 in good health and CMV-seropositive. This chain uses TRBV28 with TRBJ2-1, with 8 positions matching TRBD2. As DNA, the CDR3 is TGTGCCAGCAGTTTCAGCGGGAGCATCTACAATGAGCAGTTCTTC. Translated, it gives CASSFSGSIYNEQFF.